This T cell receptor (beta chain) was profiled in a study of blood T cell repertoires in COVID-19. Study background: Collection of acute and convalescent COVID-19 samples took place in the United States, Italy and Spain. Nucleic acid was either cDNA or gDNA, and it came from T cells, B-cell-depleted T cells, or PBMCs.

As processed by the authors: Using reference gene primer amplification, nucleated cell counts were estimated. Clones were read by immunoSEQ multiplex PCR, and TCRdb kept only the in-frame ones, dropping some. The DNA gave D and trimming, while V, J and clone size come from that table. The sample contains approximately 280,000 clones, approximately 83% of which appear only once. The CDR3 has 14 amino acids. The ends were cut back, 3 bases at V and 2 bases at J, with 8 bases in the middle. Germline-derived CDR1 and CDR2 are ENHRY and SYGVKD. Source material: peripheral blood. The TCR originated in a woman in her 70s with acute or convalescent COVID-19. V gene TRBV10-3 combines with J gene TRBJ1-3, with D unresolved. The CDR3 here is CAISEGVAGNTIYF. The DNA of the CDR3 is TGTGCCATCAGTGAAGGAGTGGCTGGAAACACCATATATTTT.